This T cell receptor beta chain was sequenced for a study of blood T cell repertoires in COVID-19. Across the study: COVID-19 samples, acute and convalescent, were from the United States, Italy and Spain. Sample material is recorded as cDNA or gDNA derived from T cells, B-cell-depleted T cells, or PBMCs.

Original methodology: Nucleated cell number was recorded as an estimate derived from reference gene primer amplification. This table comes from immunoSEQ multiplex PCR, and its TCRdb copy is limited to in-frame clones, with some not included. V and J calls and clone size are as listed in that table; D and trimming were resolved from the DNA. This sample yields approximately 220,000 clones, of which around 91% are seen a single time; more than 3% belongs to the top ten. The clonotype originates from a young woman in a cohort exposed to, infected with or recovered from COVID-19 (not recorded which). Source material: PBMCs or T cells enriched from blood (not recorded which).

CDR3 amino acids: CASSFSGLQAGGELFF. The CDR3 bases are TGTGCCAGCAGTTTCTCGGGACTCCAAGCGGGCGGGGAGCTGTTTTTT. This rearrangement joins TRBV6-5 to TRBJ2-2, with a weak D call TRBD2 (6 bases). Germline V gene sequence: CDR1 MNHEY, CDR2 SVGAGI. The CDR3 is 16 residues long. V was clipped by 4 bases and J by 7 bases, with 19 bases between them.